Listed below are T cell receptor beta chains from one sample, sequenced in a study of tumor and adjacent non-tumor tissue in lung cancer. One entry per CDR3 protein results from TCRdb running MiXCR on the multiplex PCR reads. The table records 80,000 to 100,000 distinct CDR3 sequences, around three quarters of them present only once. Source material: distant non-tumor lung tissue. The receptors were gathered from a man aged 60-69 years with small cell lung cancer. The CDR3 runs from the conserved cysteine through the conserved F or W. A D gene is named only where the DNA matches it firmly. Size is omitted from some rows. Given values are once, few, many or a class for expanded clones.

.	.	TRBV29-1	TRBJ2-7	.	CSVASGISYEHYF
TRBD1	.	TRBV20-1	TRBJ1-1	TGCAGTAATAGAAAAGGACAGGCGAACACTGAAGCTTTCTTT	CSNRKGQANTEAFF
.	.	TRBV28	TRBJ2-3	TGTGCCAGCAGTCCCCTAGGCGGGACAGTGGCTGATATGCAGTATTTT	CASSPLGGTVADMQYF
.	.	TRBV4-2	TRBJ1-4	TGTGCCAGCGGCCAAGATAACAGTGAAAAACTGTTTTTT	CASGQDNSEKLFF
TRBD2	.	TRBV29-1	TRBJ2-2	TGCAGTGTTGTGGCGGGAGCCGCGAACACCGGGGACCTGTTTTTT	CSVVAGAANTGDLFF
TRBD2	.	TRBV6-5	TRBJ2-7	TGTGCCAGCAGTTCAAGCGCTAGCGGGACTTCCGACGAGCAGTACTTC	CASSSSASGTSDEQYF
.	.	TRBV5-5	TRBJ1-2	TGTCCCAGCAGCTTCCGGGGTCCGCGGGGGGACCACTATGGCTACACCTTC	CPSSFRGPRGDHYGYTF
.	.	TRBV11-2	TRBJ2-1	TGTACCAGCCATAAGCGGCAGGACGACAATGGGCAGTTCTTC	CTSHKRQDDNGQFF
.	many	TRBV5-8	TRBJ2-2	TGTGCCAGCAGCCCGACAGGGAACACCGGGGAGCTGTTTTTT	CASSPTGNTGELFF
TRBD2	.	TRBV11-2	TRBJ2-1	TGTGCAATCAGCTATGTAGCGGGAGAAGGACAGTTCTTC	CAISYVAGEGQFF